The 6 T cell receptor beta chains reported below all come from one sample, sequenced in a study of blood T cells in healthy people across ages. Then a second PCR, running about 6 to 12 cycles, was carried out with a sample-barcoded 5' primer and a J-beta primer mix. MiXCR, run by TCRdb on the 5' RACE reads, gives a single entry per CDR3 protein. The sample has 710,000 or so distinct CDR3 sequences, approximately 22% seen once. Sequenced: blood. The receptors stem from a man in his sixties or seventies in good health.

The chain carries TRBV27 and TRBJ1-2, with 7 bases matching TRBD1. V shed 3 bases and J 6 bases; nucleotides not matched to a gene: 10. This CDR3 comprises 15 residues. Germline loops: CDR1 MNHEY, CDR2 SMNVEV (reference sequence). The CDR3: CASSLLQGPRNGYTF. CDR3 sequence (DNA): TGTGCCAGCAGTTTGCTACAGGGGCCGAGGAATGGCTACACCTTC.

In regard to this clonotype: One junction end does not reproduce the germline sequence, and a read error may be involved. This chain links TRBV25-1 with TRBJ2-1, with D possibly TRBD2 on 7 matching bases. Per the germline V gene, CDR1 is MGHDK and CDR2 is SYGVNS. The CDR3 totals 17 residues. CDR3 region: CASSENPRGPTYNEPFF. The CDR3 coding sequence is TGTGCCAGCAGTGAAAACCCGCGGGGGCCTACCTACAATGAGCCGTTCTTC.

This clonotype has only one observation. At one boundary the junction diverges from the germline segment, which might be a read error. The chain employs TRBV5-1 and TRBJ2-1; 8 nucleotides line up with TRBD1. This CDR3 comprises 14 residues. Per germline, CDR1 SGHRS and CDR2 YFSETQ. This CDR3 reads CVSSFDRGHNEQFF. The CDR3 bases are TGCGTCAGCAGCTTCGACAGGGGACACAATGAGCAGTTCTTC.

This clonotype was seen only a few times. The genes are TRBV6-5 and TRBJ2-5; D gene unclear. V was shortened by 5 bases and J by 13 bases, with 20 bases between the two germline ends. CDR3 length: 13 residues. The germline V gene encodes CDR1 MNHEY and CDR2 SVGAGI. The CDR3 spells CASSPPGFPRTYF. CDR3 sequence (DNA): TGTGCCAGCAGTCCGCCCGGGTTCCCTAGAACGTACTTC.

This clonotype has just a few counts. This chain connects TRBV12-3 or TRBV12-4 to TRBJ1-1; TRBD1 matches at 7 bases. Losses at the gene ends were 7 bases for V and 0 bases for J; bases not matched to a gene: 8. The CDR3 is 15 amino acids. The CDR3 sequence is CASIPPGGLNTEAFF. The DNA of the CDR3 is TGTGCCAGCATCCCGCCAGGGGGGTTGAACACTGAAGCTTTCTTT.

V and J are TRBV6-5 and TRBJ2-7; D is perhaps TRBD2 (6 bases). Matching the DNA end better, TRBJ2-5 makes the J call doubtful. CDR1 and CDR2 from the germline V gene are MNHEY and SVGAGI. The length of the CDR3 is 16 residues. The CDR3 sequence: CASSYLGTGADQTQYF. The CDR3 nucleotides read TGTGCCAGCAGTTACCTTGGCACGGGAGCCGATCAGACCCAGTACTTC.